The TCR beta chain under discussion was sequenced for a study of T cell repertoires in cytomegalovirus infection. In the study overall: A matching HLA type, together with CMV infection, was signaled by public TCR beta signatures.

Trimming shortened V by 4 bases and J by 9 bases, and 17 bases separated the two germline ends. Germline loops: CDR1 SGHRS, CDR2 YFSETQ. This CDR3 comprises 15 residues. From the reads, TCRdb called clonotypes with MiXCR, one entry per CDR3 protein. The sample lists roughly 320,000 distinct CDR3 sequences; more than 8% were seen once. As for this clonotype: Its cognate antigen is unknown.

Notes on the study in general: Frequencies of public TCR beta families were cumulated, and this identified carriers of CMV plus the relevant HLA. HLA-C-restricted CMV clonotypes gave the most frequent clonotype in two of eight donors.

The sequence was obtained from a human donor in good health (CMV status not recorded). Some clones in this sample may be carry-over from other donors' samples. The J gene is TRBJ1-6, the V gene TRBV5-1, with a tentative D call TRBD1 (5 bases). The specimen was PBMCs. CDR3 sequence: CASSLGGSNSSPLHF. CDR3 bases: TGCGCCAGCAGCCTTGGGGGTAGTAACAGTTCACCCCTCCACTTT.